These 27 T cell receptor beta chains were sequenced from one sample in a study of PD-1 blockade in classical Hodgkin lymphoma. Regarding time point: cycle 4 day 1 (C4D1), after less than 7 weeks of nivolumab. Every single patient, without exception, relapsed after autologous stem cell transplantation, and brentuximab vedotin exposure varied. The method was immunoSEQ multiplex PCR; TCRdb's version includes in-frame clones alone and lacks a portion of them. The repertoire has 100,000 or so clones, under 95% of them found once; the top ten carry 2%. Material: peripheral blood mononuclear cells (PBMCs), obtained before the fourth cycle of nivolumab. These receptors all stem from a human donor with classical Hodgkin lymphoma.

The V gene is TRBV5-1, the J gene TRBJ2-3; D is tentatively TRBD1 or TRBD2 (5 bases each). Looked up from germline, CDR1 is SGHRS and CDR2 is YFSETQ. Trimming removed 2 bases from V and 2 bases from J, with 12 bases in between. The CDR3 totals 15 residues. CDR3 nucleotides: TGCGCCAGCAGCTTTTCAGGGACCACCACAGATACGCAGTATTTT. This gives the protein CASSFSGTTTDTQYF.

This clone was counted a single time. The V call is TRBV2, the J call TRBJ2-7; no clear D. V was shortened by 3 bases and J by 0 bases, with 9 bases between the two germline ends. CDR3 length: 14 amino acids. The germline V gene has CDR1 SNHLY and CDR2 FYNNEI. This CDR3 is CASSDPSLSYEQYF. In nucleotides, the CDR3 is TGTGCCAGCAGTGACCCCAGCCTCTCCTACGAGCAGTACTTC.

The chain employs TRBV6-5 and TRBJ1-1; 8 nucleotides agree with TRBD1. The CDR3 has 14 amino acids. Germline V gives CDR1 MNHEY, CDR2 SVGAGI. J was trimmed by 6 bases and V by 2 bases; bases with no gene match: 5. The CDR3 is CASSYGQGGPEAFF. The CDR3 region has the DNA TGTGCCAGCAGTTACGGACAGGGTGGACCTGAAGCTTTCTTT.

The chain joins TRBV29-1 to TRBJ2-2; D gene unclear. Germline lookup yields CDR1 SQVTM and CDR2 ANQGSEA. The V end was cut by 7 bases, the J end by 5 bases, with 17 bases between. The CDR3 covers 14 residues. CDR3 nucleotides: TGCAGCGCCGCTAACCTGGTTGGTACCGGGGAGCTGTTTTTT. It encodes CSAANLVGTGELFF.

This clone was recorded only once. The J gene is TRBJ2-3, the V gene TRBV6-1; D gene unclear. V was pared by 4 bases and J by 6 bases, with 11 bases between. CDR1 MNHNS and CDR2 SASEGT come from the germline V gene. The CDR3 loop spans 13 amino acids. CDR3 in amino acids: CASSGLRLDTQYF. The CDR3 DNA sequence: TGTGCCAGCAGTGGTCTCCGGTTGGATACGCAGTATTTT.

The rearrangement joins TRBV7-9 to TRBJ1-2, with D perhaps TRBD1 (5 bases). The germline gives CDR1 SEHNR, CDR2 FQNEAQ (reference sequence). Trimming cost V 1 base and J 4 bases, with 13 bases left between them. The CDR3 loop spans 15 amino acids. CDR3: CASSLGGRDVYGYTF. The DNA of the CDR3 is TGTGCCAGCAGCTTAGGCGGCAGGGACGTCTATGGCTACACCTTC.

CDR3 in DNA: TGTGCCACCGGGCCGGGTTTGGGCTACACCTTC. Protein: CATGPGLGYTF. The chain links TRBV6-1 to TRBJ1-2; D is unresolved. Germline lookup yields CDR1 MNHNS and CDR2 SASEGT. This CDR3 has 11 amino acids. V lost 10 bases and J 8 bases, leaving 14 bases between the germline ends.

J is TRBJ2-3 and V is TRBV6-5, with unresolved D. Germline CDR1 MNHEY, CDR2 SVGAGI. Trimming cost V 0 bases and J 6 bases, with 10 bases left between them. The CDR3 length is 14 residues. CDR3 sequence (DNA): TGTGCCAGCAGTTACTCTTACGTCTCGGATACGCAGTATTTT. This gives the protein CASSYSYVSDTQYF.

The chain joins TRBV7-9 to TRBJ1-2; the D is unclear. The CDR3 extends over 15 amino acids. Trimming removed 1 base at V and 4 bases at J, with 13 bases between. Per the germline V gene, CDR1 is SEHNR and CDR2 is FQNEAQ (reference sequence). The CDR3 spells CASSLGAAARYGYTF. DNA for the CDR3: TGTGCCAGCAGCTTAGGGGCAGCGGCCCGCTATGGCTACACCTTC.

The rearrangement uses TRBV6-1 and TRBJ1-5, with a weak D call TRBD1 (5 bases). The germline gives CDR1 MNHNS, CDR2 SASEGT. V lost 2 bases to trimming and J lost 6 bases, with 14 bases between them. The CDR3 totals 15 residues. The CDR3 loop reads CASSESKGFGQPQHF. The CDR3 coding sequence is TGTGCCAGCAGTGAATCAAAGGGGTTCGGTCAGCCCCAGCATTTT.

The rearrangement uses TRBV19 and TRBJ1-5; no clear D gene. The CDR3 extends over 17 amino acids. Trimming took off 0 bases at V and 0 bases at J, with 12 bases between the two ends. Germline V CDR1 and CDR2: LNHDA, SQIVND (reference sequence). CDR3 DNA: TGTGCCAGTAGTATAGAGGCAGACACGTATAGCAATCAGCCCCAGCATTTT. Its translation is CASSIEADTYSNQPQHF.

This chain links TRBV27 with TRBJ1-4; 7 bases match TRBD1. The CDR3 runs to 15 residues. Germline values: CDR1 MNHEY, CDR2 SMNVEV (reference sequence). The V gene end was trimmed by 5 bases and the J gene end by 4 bases; junction bases not matched to a gene: 7. CDR3 nucleotides: TGTGCCAGCAGTCCCCGACAGGGTGTTAATGAAAAACTGTTTTTT. This gives the protein CASSPRQGVNEKLFF. The variable domain in full, with the rest retrieved from reference TRBV27 and TRBJ1-4, is EAQVTQNPRYLITVTGKKLTVTCSQNMNHEYMSWYRQDPGLGLRQIYYSMNVEVTDKGDVPEGYKVSRKEKRNFPLILESPSPNQTSLYFCASSPRQGVNEKLFFGSGTQLSVL.

The chain uses TRBV6-1 and TRBJ2-1, with 10 nucleotides matching TRBD1. The germline gives CDR1 MNHNS, CDR2 SASEGT. This CDR3 is 20 amino acids long. The junction had 21 bases not matched to a gene; V was cut back by 4 bases and J by 6 bases. This chain's CDR3 is CASSGPTGGASKLSGNEQFF. For the CDR3, the DNA is TGTGCCAGCAGTGGTCCGACAGGGGGCGCATCTAAATTATCCGGCAATGAGCAGTTCTTC.

This clone is medium-sized (0.01 to 0.1%) by share. The V and J genes are TRBV7-6 and TRBJ1-1, with no clear D. This CDR3 is built from 14 residues. The V end lost 1 base, the J end lost 1 base, and 7 bases lay between the germline ends. The germline V gene has CDR1 SGHVS and CDR2 FNYEAQ. Written as DNA, the CDR3 is TGTGCCAGCAGCTTAGGGACGGGGAACACTGAAGCTTTCTTT. It specifies CASSLGTGNTEAFF.

The chain links TRBV28 to TRBJ2-7; D is perhaps TRBD1 or TRBD2 (5 bases each). Germline values: CDR1 MDHEN, CDR2 SYDVKM. The CDR3 covers 15 residues. The V and J ends lost 6 bases and 10 bases respectively, with 25 bases between them. The CDR3, as DNA: TGTGCCAGCAGGCAACCGGGGCCCGCCTCAAATCCCCAGTACTTC. Residues: CASRQPGPASNPQYF.

CDR3 sequence (DNA): TGCGCCAGCAGCTTGGACAGCGTCTATGGCTACACCTTC. It specifies CASSLDSVYGYTF. The J gene is TRBJ1-2, the V gene TRBV5-1, with D unclear. This CDR3 has 13 amino acids. The ends were cut back, 0 bases at V and 4 bases at J, with 7 bases in the middle. Germline loops: CDR1 SGHRS, CDR2 YFSETQ. The variable domain in full, with the rest retrieved from reference TRBV5-1 and TRBJ1-2, is KAGVTQTPRYLIKTRGQQVTLSCSPISGHRSVSWYQQTPGQGLQFLFEYFSETQRNKGNFPGRFSGRQFSNSRSEMNVSTLELGDSALYLCASSLDSVYGYTFGSGTRLTVV.

The V call is TRBV6-5, the J call TRBJ1-2; 11 positions agree with TRBD1. The CDR3 spans 15 residues. Germline CDR1 and CDR2: MNHEY and SVGAGI. V lost 6 bases to trimming and J lost 7 bases; unmatched junction nucleotides: 10. The CDR3 protein is CASRGFGQGAGGYTF. The CDR3 DNA follows: TGTGCCAGCAGGGGGTTTGGACAGGGGGCCGGTGGCTACACCTTC.

V gene TRBV7-2 combines with J gene TRBJ2-1; TRBD2 agrees at 11 bases. Germline V CDR1 and CDR2: SGHTA, FQGNSA. The CDR3 has 17 amino acids. J lost 11 bases, V lost 2 bases, and 14 bases had no gene match. The CDR3 loop reads CASSLRVATSGRGKQFF. The DNA of the CDR3 is TGTGCCAGCAGCTTAAGGGTTGCAACTAGCGGGAGAGGCAAGCAGTTCTTC.

The chain uses TRBV9 and TRBJ2-5, with TRBD1 matching over 7 bases. CDR1 and CDR2 from the germline V gene are SGDLS and YYNGEE. The trim removed 3 bases at V and 1 base at J, leaving 3 bases unmatched. This CDR3 region has 14 residues. The CDR3 coding sequence is TGTGCCAGCAGCGGCCGACAGGGCCAAGAGACCCAGTACTTC. Translated: CASSGRQGQETQYF.

CDR3 residues: CASSTSRGFSGNTIYF. CDR3 in DNA: TGTGCCAGCAGTACGTCCAGGGGGTTCTCTGGAAACACCATATATTTT. This chain connects TRBV27 to TRBJ1-3; 7 bases match TRBD1. The ends lost 5 bases at V and 0 bases at J; junction bases unmatched: 7. The CDR3 loop spans 16 amino acids. Germline CDR1 and CDR2: MNHEY and SMNVEV (reference sequence).

This rearrangement joins TRBV5-1 to TRBJ1-3; D remains ambiguous. Germline lookup yields CDR1 SGHRS and CDR2 YFSETQ. V was cut by 4 bases and J by 4 bases, with 21 bases left in between. This CDR3 is 17 amino acids long. The CDR3 reads CASSPPLDGSSGNTIYF. CDR3 DNA: TGCGCCAGCAGCCCACCTTTGGACGGCTCCTCAGGAAACACCATATATTTT.

Note on this clone: The junction departs from germline at one end; a sequencing error may be responsible. The CDR3 loop is CSVTRGNAQFF. In nucleotides, the CDR3 is TGCAGCGTAACCAGGGGCAATGCGCAGTTCTTC. The genes are TRBV29-1 and TRBJ2-1, with D possibly being TRBD1 (6 bases). This CDR3 has 11 amino acids. Germline CDR1 is SQVTM and CDR2 is ANQGSEA.

The chain is built from TRBV7-3 and TRBJ2-1; a possible D gene is TRBD1 (8 bases). The germline V gene has CDR1 SGHTA and CDR2 FQGTGA. The CDR3 runs to 17 residues. V was trimmed by 4 bases and J by 0 bases, leaving 16 bases between them. Here the CDR3 reads CASSSRGGTGSYNEQFF. CDR3 DNA: TGTGCCAGCAGCTCCCGGGGAGGGACAGGCTCCTACAATGAGCAGTTCTTC.

The chain recombines TRBV6-1 with TRBJ1-1; D is unresolved. This CDR3 spans 14 amino acids. V was clipped by 5 bases and J by 1 base, with 11 bases between them. Germline lookup yields CDR1 MNHNS and CDR2 SASEGT. In DNA, the CDR3 is TGTGCCAGCAGTAGTAAGAGCTCGAACACTGAAGCTTTCTTT. Protein product: CASSSKSSNTEAFF.

The J gene is TRBJ2-1, the V gene TRBV19; TRBD2 aligns across 10 bases. This CDR3 has 12 residues. Germline CDR1 and CDR2: LNHDA and SQIVND (reference sequence). The CDR3 here is CGTSGQYNEQFF. DNA for the CDR3: TGTGGGACTAGCGGCCAATACAATGAGCAGTTCTTC. The variable domain in full, with the rest retrieved from reference TRBV19 and TRBJ2-1, is DGGITQSPKYLFRKEGQNVTLSCEQNLNHDAMYWYRQDPGQGLRLIYYSQIVNDFQKGDIAEGYSVSREKKESFPLTVTSAQKNPTAFYLCGTSGQYNEQFFGPGTRLTVL.

This chain uses TRBV30 with TRBJ1-4; the D is unclear. Trimming took off 3 bases at V and 6 bases at J, with 8 bases between the two ends. Germline CDR1 is GTSNPN and CDR2 is SVGIG (reference sequence). The CDR3 has 12 amino acids. The CDR3 here is CAWSPLDEKLFF. The CDR3 DNA reads TGTGCCTGGAGCCCGTTGGATGAAAAACTGTTTTTT.

The V call is TRBV7-6, the J call TRBJ2-2, with D maybe TRBD1 (6 bases). Germline loops: CDR1 SGHVS, CDR2 FNYEAQ. The CDR3 spans 15 residues. Trimming pared 2 bases from V and 3 bases from J, leaving 10 bases between. The CDR3 sequence: CASSLSRTDTGELFF. For the CDR3, the DNA is TGTGCCAGCAGCTTATCCAGGACAGACACCGGGGAGCTGTTTTTT.